The source of this T cell receptor beta chain is a study of CD8 T cells in Susac syndrome (dated by TCRdb to 2018 to 2020). Notes on the research overall: Repertoire sequencing was used to test whether CD8+ T cell activation and differentiation in Susac syndrome was antigen driven. CD8+ T cell repertoire clonality was compared between approximately 12 healthy donors, approximately 14 Susac syndrome patients and around 15 multiple sclerosis patients.

High-throughput TCR beta sequencing profiled peripheral blood CD8+ and CD4+ T cells from healthy donors, Susac syndrome patients and multiple sclerosis patients. Multiple sclerosis controls were treatment-naive patients with stable or active relapsing-remitting disease fulfilling revised McDonald criteria. Bulk CD8+ and CD4+ T cells were purified by magnetic negative isolation, whereas CD8+ TEMRA cells were enriched by FACS. Blood was collected in EDTA tubes and processed within 24 hours, with PBMCs isolated through density gradient centrifugation. PBMCs intended for TCR sequencing were cryopreserved in liquid nitrogen and were subsequently thawed in a 37 degrees C water bath. The sorted or isolated CD4+, CD8+ and CD8+ TEMRA cells reached a purity of at least 90%. RNA was extracted using the RNeasy kit, and about 0.45 to 1 ug of the RNA was reverse transcribed with random hexamers. The immunoSEQ multiplex PCR assay, covering 54 Vbeta and 13 Jbeta segments, was used to amplify TCR beta CDR3 regions. PCR amplification bias was corrected using a synthetic template baseline for primer optimization and computational correction. The authors processed their data as follows. Reads were annotated to V, D and J genes per IMGT and analyzed with immunoSEQ Analyzer, keeping only productive sequences. Clonality was computed as one minus Shannon entropy normalized by log2 of the number of productive unique sequences. For each patient and control, public and private clones were evaluated within the 100 most prevalent clones. Susac-specific clones were defined as absent from healthy and MS cohorts, over a thousand published viral clones and other ImmuneACCESS disease sequences. TCRdb passed the public sequencing reads through fastp at Q25 and MiXCR, retaining productive beta sequences. Rows merge per CDR3 protein into single entries with the most common DNA and genes. It is TCRdb's table, rather than the study itself, that gives the V and J calls and clone size. The sample table records some 300,000 distinct CDR3 sequences; 75% to 90% of these occur just once. The ten largest clonotypes hold under 0.2% of the sample.

On this clonotype: Its antigen is currently not known. Base qualities are not recorded, but no much larger clone differs from it by a single base.

What the authors observed across the whole study: The number of individuals in the TCR sequencing and HLA analysis was acknowledged as relatively small.

This TCR was recovered from a human donor with multiple sclerosis. The sample comprised CD8+ T cells from PBMCs.

The DNA sequence is given as TGTGCCAGCAGCCACCATCTCGACCTATACAATGAGCAGTTCTTC. It specifies CASSHHLDLYNEQFF. In this chain, TRBV13 is recombined with TRBJ2-1, with no reliable assignment of the D segment. V was cut back by 5 bases and J by 4 bases, leaving a gap of 15 bases between them. From cysteine to phenylalanine, the CDR3 is 15 amino acids long. Only the CDR3 portion is preserved as DNA: 45 bases, with reading frame beginning at the first base. CDR1 PRHDT and CDR2 FYEKMQ are derived from the germline V gene (reference sequence).